A single TCR beta chain is shown here with its context. This clone showed up just a few times. Its specific antigen is unknown. Base quality data are lacking; no much larger clone is found one base away. Genomic DNA was extracted from sorted cells for sequencing of the TCRbeta CDR3 region. TCRbeta CDR3 regions were sequenced using the immunoSEQ Assay. As stored in TCRdb, this immuneACCESS dataset retains in-frame rearrangements with V and J assigned. A fraction of the clones does not appear; measured against another copy, unresolved V genes explain less than half of the discrepancy, and the remainder lacks a known reason. This sample gives more than 45,000 clones in total; roughly 84% of them show up just once. The top ten clones comprise over 4% of the sample. The sample comes from a study of OX40 agonist ivuxolimab in advanced cancers. General notes on the study: Ivuxolimab, which targeted the costimulatory receptor OX40 (CD134), was an agonistic, fully human IgG2 monoclonal antibody. Intravenous ivuxolimab was administered to patients every 2 weeks at six dose levels: 0.01, 0.1, 0.3, 1.5, 3 and 10 mg/kg. Of the approximately 50 dose-escalation patients, hepatocellular carcinoma was present in approximately 20, melanoma in around 15, renal cell carcinoma in 9 and head and neck cancer in 9. A male proportion of almost 85% and a mean age of approximately 58 years, ranging from roughly 23 to 90, were recorded for the dose-escalation cohort. Prior anti-PD-1, anti-PD-L1 or anti-CTLA-4 therapy was permitted, and approximately 42% of dose-escalation patients had received checkpoint inhibitors. Partial responses occurred in three dose-escalation patients, of whom one had hepatocellular carcinoma and two had cutaneous melanoma. Peripheral TCRbeta sequencing aimed to test whether ivuxolimab altered TCR sequence diversity and caused clonal T-cell expansion. The monotherapy dose-escalation portion (N of about 47 patients) of the phase I ivuxolimab trial is reported in the paper. Results the study describes overall, beyond this receptor: Clonal expansion of both CD4+ and CD8+ blood T cells was observed from baseline to week 6 at doses 0.1 to 3.0 mg/kg. Partial responders in the 0.1-3.0 mg/kg groups had among the lowest normalized peripheral clonal expansion, especially among CD8+ T cells. The antigen specificity of the clonally expanded peripheral T cells was not determined. After ivuxolimab, more expanded clones were found on average in CD8+ T cells than in CD4+ T cells. Low levels of normalized T-cell clonal expansion were also seen in some patients who did not respond.

The trial excluded patients who had a history of autoimmune disease or who were on systemic immunosuppression. Peripheral blood for TCR sequencing was collected from all dose cohorts at baseline, on cycle 4 day 1, and on cycle 7 day 1. The samples were taken from a phase I, first-in-human, multicenter, open-label dose-escalation trial of ivuxolimab. The trial enrolled adults with locally advanced or metastatic head and neck squamous cell, hepatocellular, melanoma or renal cell carcinoma. Before TCR sequencing, CD4+ and CD8+ T cells were separately sorted from peripheral blood. The CDR3, from cysteine to phenylalanine, totals 15 residues. The entry retains the CDR3 DNA only, 45 bases that are in frame from base 1. V lost 3 bases and J lost 6 bases, and the count of bases not matched to a germline gene is 11. The germline V gene encodes CDR1 MGHRA and CDR2 YSYEKL.

The input for sequencing was CD4+ or CD8+ T cells sorted from blood, taken in a trial of the OX40 agonist ivuxolimab. The TCR sequence derives from an adult with an advanced solid tumor such as melanoma, head and neck, liver or kidney cancer. The chain is assembled from TRBV4-1 and TRBJ2-7, and TRBD2 aligns with 7 junction nucleotides. The CDR3 reads CASSHRLAHGPEQYF. The base sequence is TGCGCCAGCAGCCACCGACTAGCCCATGGCCCCGAGCAGTACTTC.